These T cell receptor beta chains were read from a single sample in a study of blood T cell repertoires in COVID-19. Data came from immunoSEQ multiplex PCR; TCRdb stores just in-frame clones and leaves some out. Among tens of thousands of clones listed, 80% to 90% were seen once. Sequencing was done on a sample of peripheral blood. All receptors derive from a human donor in a cohort sampled during active COVID-19. Both conserved end residues are part of each CDR3. A D gene is named only where the DNA matches it firmly. For some rows the clone size is stated as once, few or many, or as a class when expanded; others skip it.

cdr3_length | j_call | clone_size | d_call | v_call | cdr3_aa | cdr3_nt
15 | TRBJ1-2 | - | - | TRBV7-8 | CASSLGQTANYGYTF | TGTGCCAGCAGCTTAGGACAGACAGCTAACTATGGCTACACCTTC
16 | TRBJ2-7 | - | - | TRBV14 | CASSQAGVGHFYEQYF | TGTGCCAGCAGCCAAGCTGGGGTGGGACACTTCTACGAGCAGTACTTC
15 | TRBJ2-1 | - | - | TRBV5-4 | CASSQLRGTYNEQFF | TGTGCCAGCAGCCAATTGCGGGGAACCTACAATGAGCAGTTCTTC
16 | TRBJ2-7 | - | - | TRBV19 | CASSIAGTPSSYEQYF | TGTGCCAGTAGTATAGCAGGGACTCCGAGCTCCTACGAGCAGTACTTC
17 | TRBJ1-2 | - | TRBD1 | TRBV7-8 | CASSLPGQGPLNYGYTF | TGTGCCAGCAGCCTACCGGGACAGGGCCCCCTAAACTATGGCTACACCTTC
13 | TRBJ1-2 | - | - | TRBV28 | CASSTGHNYGYTF | TGTGCCAGCAGTACGGGACATAACTATGGCTACACCTTC
15 | TRBJ2-2 | - | TRBD2 | TRBV4-1 | CASSQDLAGLGELFF | TGCGCCAGCAGCCAAGATCTAGCGGGGCTCGGGGAGCTGTTTTTT
12 | TRBJ2-5 | - | - | TRBV19 | CASSPRPPTQYF | TGTGCCAGTAGTCCTAGGCCCCCGACCCAGTACTTC
15 | TRBJ1-1 | - | - | TRBV5-8 | CASSLGQPMNTEAFF | TGTGCCAGCAGCTTGGGACAGCCCATGAACACTGAAGCTTTCTTT
15 | TRBJ2-7 | once | TRBD1 | TRBV4-3 | CASSQNWDRVYEQYF | TGCGCCAGCAGCCAGAACTGGGACAGGGTCTACGAGCAGTACTTC
15 | TRBJ2-1 | - | TRBD2 | TRBV24-1 | CATSDITSGYNEQFF | TGTGCCACCAGTGATATCACTAGCGGTTACAATGAGCAGTTCTTC